The 20 T cell receptor beta chains in this list originate from one sample, sequenced in a study of beta chain features in type 1 diabetes. The whole isolated RNA underwent reverse transcription, so sequencing captured expressed TCRB transcripts. Only in-frame clones appear in the TCRdb table, and some are missing; sequencing was by immunoSEQ multiplex PCR. The table lists 250,000 to 300,000 clones, about 24% of them singletons. Their antigens remain unidentified. Study-level points and caveats: A moderate, significant TCRB CDR3 shortening appeared in type 1 diabetes across four CD4+ subsets.

The sequenced material came from naive CD4+ T cells from blood. The receptors were gathered from a young woman with type 1 diabetes.

This clone was recorded a few times. This sample also contains other DNA sequences that code for the same CDR3. The rearrangement uses TRBV18 and TRBJ2-3; tentative D call: TRBD2 (5 bases). The V end lost 6 bases, the J end lost 6 bases, and 7 bases lay between the germline ends. Germline CDR1 reads KGHSH; CDR2 reads LQKENI. The CDR3 has 11 amino acids. The CDR3 reads CASSPGDTQYF. The CDR3 DNA is TGTGCCAGCTCGCCGGGGGATACGCAGTATTTT.

This clone appeared a few times. The chain combines TRBV29-1 with TRBJ2-3; 14 bases are shared with TRBD2. Germline V CDR1 and CDR2: SQVTM, ANQGSEA. V shed 6 bases and J 8 bases; nucleotides not matched to a gene: 1. The CDR3 extends over 12 amino acids. The CDR3 region is CSVGTSGSTQYF. CDR3 bases: TGCAGCGTCGGGACTAGCGGGAGTACGCAGTATTTT.

The V call is TRBV5-1, the J call TRBJ1-1; D unresolved. Germline CDR1 and CDR2: SGHRS and YFSETQ. This CDR3 contains 16 residues. Trimming pared 0 bases from V and 5 bases from J, leaving 17 bases between. CDR3 in amino acids: CASSLEARKGNTEAFF. For the CDR3, the DNA is TGCGCCAGCAGCTTGGAGGCGAGGAAAGGAAATACTGAAGCTTTCTTT.

This clone was seen more than once but under ten times. The chain combines TRBV5-8 with TRBJ2-5; 14 nucleotides agree with TRBD2. This CDR3 has 18 residues. Unmatched junction bases numbered 12, after V lost 4 bases and J lost 4 bases. CDR1 is SGHTS and CDR2 is YDEGEE in the germline V gene. The CDR3 sequence: CASSKGTSGRGYGETQYF. Written as DNA, the CDR3 is TGTGCCAGCAGCAAGGGGACTAGCGGGAGAGGGTACGGAGAGACCCAGTACTTC.

This rearrangement joins TRBV7-9 to TRBJ2-2, with D perhaps TRBD2 (5 bases). The V end lost 5 bases, the J end lost 6 bases, and 19 bases lay between the germline ends. Looked up from germline, CDR1 is SEHNR and CDR2 is FQNEAQ (reference sequence). CDR3 length equals 16 residues. The CDR3 here is CASSPRSGLLPGELFF. CDR3 DNA: TGTGCCAGCAGCCCCCGATCGGGGTTATTACCCGGGGAGCTGTTTTTT.

The CDR3 DNA follows: TGTGCCAGTAGTATAGGACCTGGAGGAACTGAAGCTTTCTTT. This codes for CASSIGPGGTEAFF. The chain recombines TRBV19 with TRBJ1-1; D unresolved. This CDR3 comprises 14 residues. Trimming took 1 base from V and 5 from J, leaving 11 bases between them. Looked up from germline, CDR1 is LNHDA and CDR2 is SQIVND (reference sequence).

This rearrangement joins TRBV19 to TRBJ2-1, with 7 bases lining up with TRBD2. The CDR3 loop spans 15 amino acids. Germline values: CDR1 LNHDA, CDR2 SQIVND (reference sequence). V lost 6 bases to trimming and J lost 0 bases; unmatched junction nucleotides: 5. The CDR3 DNA reads as TGTGCCAGTAGCCTAGCGGATAGCTCCTACAATGAGCAGTTCTTC. Encoded protein: CASSLADSSYNEQFF.

This clone was picked up a small number of times. The V gene is TRBV14, the J gene TRBJ2-7, with D perhaps TRBD2 (5 bases). The CDR3 is made up of 18 amino acids. Between the trimmed V and J ends, which lost 0 bases and 0 bases, there was a span of 18 bases. Germline V gene data show CDR1 as SGHDN and CDR2 as FVKESK. As DNA, the CDR3 is TGTGCCAGCAGCCAAGACCCATGTGTGCGGAGGAGCTCCTACGAGCAGTACTTC. This encodes CASSQDPCVRRSSYEQYF.

This clone has more than one count but fewer than ten. This chain joins TRBV19 and TRBJ2-3; TRBD2 matches at 11 bases. This CDR3 is 18 amino acids long. Trimming at V came to 4 bases and at J to 3 bases, leaving 12 bases not matched to a gene. Germline CDR1 and CDR2: LNHDA and SQIVND (reference sequence). This CDR3 reads CASSSQVTSGELTDTQYF. In nucleotides, the CDR3 is TGTGCCAGTAGTAGCCAGGTGACTAGCGGGGAATTGACAGATACGCAGTATTTT.

This clone was detected only a few times. This sequence joins TRBV7-9 and TRBJ2-1; the match to TRBD2 covers 7 bases. Germline V lookup: CDR1 SEHNR, CDR2 FQNEAQ (reference sequence). J gave up 4 bases and V 1 base, and 7 bases lay outside the gene matches. CDR3 length: 16 residues. The CDR3 DNA is TGTGCCAGCAGCTTAGGGCTAGCGGACTCGTACAATGAGCAGTTCTTC. It encodes CASSLGLADSYNEQFF.

This sequence joins TRBV18 and TRBJ2-7; 8 bases are a match to TRBD1. This CDR3 comprises 16 residues. Germline V gene data show CDR1 as KGHSH and CDR2 as LQKENI. The V gene end was trimmed by 3 bases and the J gene end by 6 bases; junction bases not matched to a gene: 13. Written as DNA, the CDR3 is TGTGCCAGCTCACCGTGGTCAGGGGGCAACTCTGCCGAGCAGTACTTC. Amino acids: CASSPWSGGNSAEQYF.

This clone was seen only a few times. This chain links TRBV28 with TRBJ1-5; 8 bases align to TRBD1. With V trimmed by 6 bases and J by 4 bases, 8 bases remained unmatched. This CDR3 contains 15 residues. Germline V gene sequence: CDR1 MDHEN, CDR2 SYDVKM. The CDR3 is CASRVPDRENQPQHF. Here the CDR3 DNA reads TGTGCCAGCAGAGTACCGGACAGGGAAAATCAGCCCCAGCATTTT.

The chain combines TRBV4-1 with TRBJ2-1, with 8 bases lining up with TRBD2. Germline V gives CDR1 MGHRA, CDR2 YSYEKL. The CDR3 covers 19 residues. Trimming cost V 3 bases and J 4 bases; bases outside gene matches: 17. As DNA, the CDR3 is TGCGCCAGCAGCCAGCCCCGGTCCCCAGCGGGAGATCTGTACAATGAGCAGTTCTTC. This encodes CASSQPRSPAGDLYNEQFF.

The J gene is TRBJ1-2, the V gene TRBV7-3; TRBD1 aligns across 7 bases. V was clipped by 3 bases and J by 8 bases; unmatched bases: 6. The CDR3 is 13 amino acids. Germline V gene sequence: CDR1 SGHTA, CDR2 FQGTGA. The CDR3 loop is CASSFEGARGYTF. For the CDR3, the DNA is TGTGCCAGCAGCTTTGAGGGGGCTCGGGGCTACACCTTC. The whole variable domain, remainder taken from reference TRBV7-3 and TRBJ1-2, is GAGVSQTPSNKVTEKGKYVELRCDPISGHTALYWYRQSLGQGPEFLIYFQGTGAADDSGLPNDRFFAVRPEGSVSTLKIQRTERGDSAVYLCASSFEGARGYTFGSGTRLTVV.

The count of this clone is one. The chain is built from TRBV6-5 and TRBJ1-2; D might be TRBD1 (5 bases). V was clipped by 6 bases and J by 7 bases, with 18 bases between them. Germline V gene lookup returns CDR1 MNHEY and CDR2 SVGAGI. The CDR3 spans 14 residues. CDR3 coding DNA: TGTGCCAGCAGCCTAAACTCTCAGGGCGGTGGCTACACCTTC. Translating it yields CASSLNSQGGGYTF.

A note on this clone: Other nucleotide sequences in the sample specify the same CDR3. The chain recombines TRBV7-3 with TRBJ2-3; D remains unclear. The CDR3 runs to 14 residues. The germline gives CDR1 SGHTA, CDR2 FQGTGA. The V end was cut by 5 bases, the J end by 2 bases, with 11 bases between. The CDR3, as DNA: TGTGCCAGCAGCCCCGGCAGGTCCACAGATACGCAGTATTTT. Translating gives CASSPGRSTDTQYF.

The chain combines TRBV7-3 with TRBJ2-3; unclear D gene. The CDR3 has 15 amino acids. Germline lookup yields CDR1 SGHTA and CDR2 FQGTGA. Trimming removed 5 bases at V and 2 bases at J, with 14 bases between. The CDR3: CASSPQTGYTDTQYF. CDR3 DNA sequence: TGTGCCAGCAGCCCCCAGACTGGCTACACAGATACGCAGTATTTT.

This clone has a single count. V is TRBV2 and J is TRBJ1-5; D might be TRBD1 (5 bases). The length of the CDR3 is 14 residues. Germline loops: CDR1 SNHLY, CDR2 FYNNEI. The V and J ends lost 6 bases and 3 bases respectively, with 12 bases between them. The CDR3 DNA follows: TGTGCCAGCAGGGGGACTGCTTCCAATCAGCCCCAGCATTTT. Translation gives CASRGTASNQPQHF.

In this sample, this clone turned up a few times. The V call is TRBV10-3, the J call TRBJ1-2; 10 bases are shared with TRBD1. Germline assignment: CDR1 ENHRY and CDR2 SYGVKD. The CDR3 runs to 14 residues. J gave up 3 bases and V 3 bases, and 1 base lay outside the gene matches. In DNA form, the CDR3 reads TGTGCCATCAGTGACGGACAGGGGGACTATGGCTACACCTTC. Translated: CAISDGQGDYGYTF.

The V call is TRBV9, the J call TRBJ2-3, with 8 bases fitting TRBD2. The CDR3 is 17 amino acids. The J segment lost 2 bases and the V segment lost 4 bases, leaving 12 bases of the junction unmatched. From germline, CDR1 is SGDLS and CDR2 YYNGEE. DNA for the CDR3: TGTGCCAGCAGCCGCTTAGCGGGAAACCTTCACACAGATACGCAGTATTTT. Its protein product is CASSRLAGNLHTDTQYF. The full variable domain, completed using reference TRBV9 and TRBJ2-3, is DSGVTQTPKHLITATGQRVTLRCSPRSGDLSVYWYQQSLDQGLQFLIQYYNGEERAKGNILERFSAQQFPDLHSELNLSSLELGDSALYFCASSRLAGNLHTDTQYFGPGTRLTVL.